A selection of T cell receptor beta chains follows, all from one sample in a study of CXCR3-negative and CXCR3-positive naive CD8 T cells. TCRdb reprocessed the 5' RACE reads and keeps a single row for each CDR3 protein, giving no DNA. The sample's table shows tens of thousands of distinct CDR3 sequences. Sequencing was carried out using naive CXCR3+ CD8+ T cells from blood. Every receptor here comes from a human donor in good health. Some clones in this sample may be carry-over from other donors' samples. CDR3s include the opening cysteine and the closing phenylalanine or tryptophan.

CASSLIFEGWDEQFF	TRBJ2-1	TRBV7-2
CSVNVGPLLGGYTF	TRBJ1-2	TRBV29-1
CASSLVTSEQFF	TRBJ2-1	TRBV5-1
CASSYSQESSYEQYF	TRBJ2-7	TRBV6-2/TRBV6-3
CASSDGLAYEQYF	TRBJ2-7	TRBV6-2/TRBV6-3
CASSQGTYEQYF	TRBJ2-7	TRBV3-1
CATSRDGSYYGYTF	TRBJ1-2	TRBV15
CASSEHYEQYF	TRBJ2-7	TRBV2
CASAFRTDPLSHEQYF	TRBJ2-7	TRBV3-1
CASSIGTARGIYSNQPQHF	TRBJ1-5	TRBV27
CASSQLAGGFNEQFF	TRBJ2-1	TRBV12-3/TRBV12-4
CASSQDWASPTDTQYF	TRBJ2-3	TRBV3-1
CSARDTLLAGVADTQYF	TRBJ2-3	TRBV20-1
CASSIDAFNEQFF	TRBJ2-1	TRBV19
CSASAGSYNEQFF	TRBJ2-1	TRBV20-1
CASSFPQSTGVHYEQYF	TRBJ2-7	TRBV7-2
CASSQDMGLEGAKNIQYF	TRBJ2-4	TRBV3-1
CASSYAGGATYEQYF	TRBJ2-7	TRBV6-5
CASSQGTLEAFF	TRBJ1-1	TRBV4-1
CASSPRGGGNEQFF	TRBJ2-1	TRBV28
CASSQYRDTQYF	TRBJ2-3	TRBV4-3
CASSQERTPVTSGGETQYF	TRBJ2-5	TRBV3-1
CASSWAIASYEQYF	TRBJ2-7	TRBV5-1
CASNTGEVAAYNEQFF	TRBJ2-1	TRBV12-3/TRBV12-4
CASSLARDRSSYEQYF	TRBJ2-7	TRBV5-1
CASSLPPGAFF	TRBJ1-1	TRBV28
CASSLAVGLSKTQYF	TRBJ2-5	TRBV5-1
CASSLVWGELNEQFF	TRBJ2-1	TRBV5-6
CASSPDSLGGNIQYF	TRBJ2-4	TRBV28
CASILFSGTANSPLHF	TRBJ1-6	TRBV23-1
CASLDSSYNEQFF	TRBJ2-1	TRBV12-3/TRBV12-4
CSAFQPAGTTLVETQYF	TRBJ2-5	TRBV20-1
CASRKGIAGDTQETQYF	TRBJ2-5	TRBV7-3
CASLGRISYEQYF	TRBJ2-7	TRBV25-1
CASSSSQGYEQFF	TRBJ2-1	TRBV12-3/TRBV12-4
CASSGRISGDYNEQFF	TRBJ2-1	TRBV25-1
CASSQDRVGTGELFF	TRBJ2-2	TRBV7-8
CASSLTSGGDTGELFF	TRBJ2-2	TRBV7-3
CASSWLSFEGELAGFNEQFF	TRBJ2-1	TRBV7-2
CSARGQGSGEKLFF	TRBJ1-4	TRBV20-1
CASKDGTSYYEQFF	TRBJ2-1	TRBV5-6
CASSQSRNTEAFF	TRBJ1-1	TRBV4-3
CASSLVGGENTGELFF	TRBJ2-2	TRBV5-5
CASSQWTGSGGYTF	TRBJ1-2	TRBV4-1
CASSPLAGAPYNEQFF	TRBJ2-1	TRBV21-1
CASSQPPDTVGPLHF	TRBJ1-6	TRBV28
CASRPPASRYNEQFF	TRBJ2-1	TRBV12-3/TRBV12-4
CASSSGGGASLEQFF	TRBJ2-1	TRBV7-6
CASSLLAGGLNEQFF	TRBJ2-1	TRBV28
CASSQESRSDTQYF	TRBJ2-3	TRBV14
CASSRQGRELFF	TRBJ2-2	TRBV5-6
CASSLAGGLEQYF	TRBJ2-7	TRBV18